In this sample, the clone carrying this T cell receptor (beta chain) turned up a few times. Antigen unknown. This sample is drawn from a study of T-cell reconstitution after alpha-beta-depleted transplantation in children. Whole-study results and caveats: Surviving recipient T cells and thymic progenitors underlay high day-60 TCRbeta diversity in some patients. After transplant, at about two months, alpha-beta T cells were reportedly derived from several hundred expanded graft clones. Newly produced T cells mostly accounted for T-cell counts and diversity one year post-transplant.

This CDR3 has 15 residues. Germline-derived CDR1 and CDR2 are SGDLS and YYNGEE. Trimming took off 3 bases at V and 3 bases at J, with 15 bases between the two ends. The authors prepared the TCRbeta library with unique molecular identifiers. TCRdb reprocessed the PCR reads via MiXCR and lists one record per CDR3 protein. This sample has hundreds of thousands of distinct CDR3 sequences, with 15% to 20% found just once. V usage is TRBV9 and J usage is TRBJ2-5; D possibly corresponds to TRBD2 (5 bases). This sequence was found in a male patient aged 2 to 10 who had a stem cell transplant for acute lymphoblastic leukemia, so the T cells may come from the graft donor. The starting material was PBMCs, mostly from graft donor cells, obtained 360 days after TCRalphabeta/CD19-depleted stem cell transplant. The CDR3 DNA reads as TGTGCCAGCAGCGCCTACCGGACTTTCGAAGAGACCCAGTACTTC. Translated, it gives CASSAYRTFEETQYF.